This TCR beta chain appears in the sequencing data of a study of OX40 agonist ivuxolimab in advanced cancers. The overall study: An agonistic human IgG2 monoclonal antibody against OX40 (CD134) was given.

Germline V gene sequence: CDR1 SQVTM, CDR2 ANQGSEA. V was clipped by 5 bases and J by 9 bases, with 19 bases between them. The length of the CDR3 is 13 residues. Study results and limitations: Some of the lowest clonal expansion was seen in partial responders at 0.1-3.0 mg/kg. On average, a greater number of expanded clones characterised CD8+ T cells relative to CD4+.

Comments on this clone: Its antigen is currently unknown.

The data were produced by immunoSEQ multiplex PCR, yet TCRdb's version contains in-frame clones alone and is incomplete. In the table there are about 70,000 clones, approximately 86% of which are singletons. Sequenced here: CD4+ or CD8+ T cells sorted from blood, sampled in a trial of the OX40 agonist ivuxolimab. The V gene is TRBV29-1, the J gene TRBJ1-2; possible D gene TRBD1, 5 bases. This sequence originates from an adult with an advanced solid tumor such as melanoma, head and neck, liver or kidney cancer. CDR3 sequence reads: CSVRPGGMARYTF. The DNA of the CDR3 is TGCAGCGTTCGCCCCGGGGGAATGGCACGCTACACCTTC.